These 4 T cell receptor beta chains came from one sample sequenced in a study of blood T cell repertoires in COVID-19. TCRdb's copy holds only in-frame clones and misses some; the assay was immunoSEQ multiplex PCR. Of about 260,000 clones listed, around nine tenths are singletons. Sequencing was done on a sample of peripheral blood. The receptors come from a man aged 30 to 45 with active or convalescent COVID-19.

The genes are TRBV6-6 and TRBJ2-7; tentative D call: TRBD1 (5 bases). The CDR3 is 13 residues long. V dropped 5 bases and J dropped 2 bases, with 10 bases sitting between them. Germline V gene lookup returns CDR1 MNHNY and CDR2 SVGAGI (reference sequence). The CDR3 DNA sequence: TGTGCCAGCAGTAAACAGGAGACCTACGAGCAGTACTTC. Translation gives CASSKQETYEQYF.

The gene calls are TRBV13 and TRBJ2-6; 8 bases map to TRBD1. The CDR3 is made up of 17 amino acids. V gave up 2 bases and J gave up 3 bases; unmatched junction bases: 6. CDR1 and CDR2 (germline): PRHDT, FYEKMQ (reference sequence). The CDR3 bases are TGTGCCAGCAGCTTACAGGGGGCCCTTGGTGGGGCCAACGTCCTGACTTTC. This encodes CASSLQGALGGANVLTF.

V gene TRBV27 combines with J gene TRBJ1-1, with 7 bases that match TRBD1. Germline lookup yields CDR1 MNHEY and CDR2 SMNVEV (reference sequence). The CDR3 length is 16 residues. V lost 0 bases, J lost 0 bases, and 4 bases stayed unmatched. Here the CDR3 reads CASSLSGGDLNTEAFF. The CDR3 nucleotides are TGTGCCAGCAGTTTATCAGGGGGCGACCTGAACACTGAAGCTTTCTTT.

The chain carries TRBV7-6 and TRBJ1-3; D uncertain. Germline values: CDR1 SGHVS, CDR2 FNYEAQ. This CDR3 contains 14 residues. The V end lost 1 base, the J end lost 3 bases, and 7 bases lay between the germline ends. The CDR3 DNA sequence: TGTGCCAGCAGCTTAGTATCAGTTGGAAACACCATATATTTT. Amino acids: CASSLVSVGNTIYF.